These T cell receptor beta chains were read from a single sample in a study of OX40 agonist ivuxolimab in advanced cancers. Assay: immunoSEQ multiplex PCR; the TCRdb copy retains only in-frame clones and omits some. The sample contains fewer than 12,000 clones, roughly 80% of which appear only once. The sequencing used CD4+ or CD8+ T cells sorted from blood, collected in a trial of the OX40 agonist ivuxolimab. The receptors were sampled from an adult with an advanced solid tumor such as melanoma, head and neck, liver or kidney cancer. Both conserved end residues are trimmed from each CDR3.

TRBV9	ASSALTGMDEQF
TRBV4-1	ASSQDRGVTFGYT
TRBV13	ASSWQGTYEQY
TRBV2	ASGPPGNQPQH
TRBV30	AWTWGASSYNEQF
TRBV5-1	ASSASGGSYNEQF
TRBV27	ASRTSRGQPQH
TRBV7-2	ASSLAEVTYEQY
TRBV18	ASSRTATSGANTGELF
TRBV2	ASRKGNSYEQY
TRBV11-3	ASSKSVSYNEQF
TRBV27	ASSFRQGGNEQF
TRBV29-1	SVEVGRIPNYGYT
TRBV9	ASSAPGAQY
TRBV28	ASIPLGGENEKLF
TRBV4-3	ASSQGSWGDEQY
TRBV7-9	ASSSTSASSYNEQF
TRBV7-9	ASSRTARVSEKLF
TRBV4-1	ASSLADKRELGETQY
TRBV20-1	SAYWGDTQY
TRBV30	AWSSRDRGLTYEQY
TRBV5-5	ASSHWTGTYEQY
TRBV4-1	ASSPLAQETQY
TRBV7-2	ASSFSPTSGHSTYNEQF
TRBV15	ATSASGTVYEQY
TRBV27	ASSPNIGAGGPYEQY
TRBV7-2	ASTYTGISEAF
TRBV29-1	SVGPGQALMNTEAF
TRBV18	ASSPAGSTDTQY
TRBV30	AWSAGRAADYGYT
TRBV28	ASAWPESYNEQF
TRBV4-2	ASSQGLDTEAF
TRBV18	ASSGKGGRYTEAF
TRBV29-1	SVVLDREVTQPQH
TRBV6-1	ASRHRDIGHNEQF
TRBV11-1	ASSLVLNEQF
TRBV5-1	ASSLRQETQY
TRBV9	ASSFLTGNSNNEQF
TRBV2	ASSWGRASGANVLT
TRBV27	ASSPPTALYEQY
TRBV29-1	SVAGTLNLFSMNTEAF